The subject of this entry is one T cell receptor (beta chain). Antigen specificity is unknown. A junction end diverges from the germline sequence, so it may reflect a read error. This sample also contains other DNA sequences that code for the same CDR3. Treatment: 19 received Ad26.COV2.S at low or high dose, single or two shots; several received placebo; per-sample allocation not given. Specimens were obtained on day 63 following the first vaccine or placebo injection. Expression of Wuhan-strain SARS-CoV-2 spike came from the Ad26 vector that formed the vaccine. The sample is drawn from a study of Ad26.COV2.S vaccination and SARS-CoV-2 variants. Study as a whole: Enrolled in COV1001, the donor was in the Ad26.COV2.S trial arm, which received the vaccine. Points from the study as a whole: The study found higher spike-specific TCR breadth in vaccine than placebo recipients.

The V gene's germline CDR1 is LNHNV and CDR2 YYDKDF (reference sequence). The CDR3 is 14 amino acids. Only in-frame clones appear in the TCRdb table, and some are missing; sequencing was by immunoSEQ multiplex PCR. Of about 320,000 clones in the sample, 85% were seen once. V is TRBV15 and J is TRBJ1-1; weak D call: TRBD1 (5 bases). The receptor was isolated from a person between 18 and 60 years old who received the Ad26.COV2.S COVID-19 vaccine or a placebo. Sequences were derived from peripheral blood, sampled in a trial of Ad26.COV2.S vaccine versus placebo. The CDR3, as DNA: TGTGCTACCAGACGGGGGGAGAGAAACACTGAAGCTTTCTTT. Translated, it gives CATRRGERNTEAFF.